This T cell receptor beta chain was observed in a study of T cell responses to AZD1222 COVID-19 vaccine. This clone was observed once. Its target is not known. The CDR3 length is 15 residues. The V segment lost 3 bases and the J segment 2 bases; nucleotides outside the gene matches: 4. In germline, CDR1 is KGHSH, CDR2 LQKENI. Data came from immunoSEQ multiplex PCR; TCRdb stores just in-frame clones and leaves some out. Among 98,000 or so clones listed, about 94% were seen once. General study results and limits: CD4 TCRs associated with vaccination spanned spike, dominating at 160-218 and 743-854. Spike-specific TCR breadth and depth went up after people got two AZD1222 doses. Donors were mostly white British, more females; clonal diversity possibly underestimated. Baseline seropositivity occurred in only six or seven AZD1222 recipients.

The TCR sequence derives from an adult in good health. The V gene is TRBV18, the J gene TRBJ1-3, with TRBD1 matching 7 bases. The material sequenced was peripheral blood, taken on day 0 of AZD1222 vaccination. CDR3 in DNA: TGTGCCAGCTCACCCTTCACAGGGGCTGGAAACACCATATATTTT. Protein sequence: CASSPFTGAGNTIYF.